The 27 T cell receptor beta chains below were found in one sample sequenced in a study of OX40 agonist ivuxolimab in advanced cancers. Clones were sequenced by immunoSEQ multiplex PCR, and TCRdb holds only the in-frame ones, with some missing. Here the sample spans approximately 96,000 clones, about 92% being singletons. The starting material was CD4+ or CD8+ T cells sorted from blood, obtained in a trial of the OX40 agonist ivuxolimab. The receptor set was obtained from an adult with an advanced solid tumor such as melanoma, head and neck, liver or kidney cancer.

This clone was recorded once. The chain links TRBV5-4 to TRBJ1-4, with TRBD1 matching 8 bases. There are 15 residues in the CDR3. V lost 4 bases, J lost 4 bases, and 6 bases stayed unmatched. Germline V gene sequence: CDR1 SGHNT, CDR2 YYREEE (reference sequence). For the CDR3, the DNA is TGTGCCAGCAGCACAGGACAGGGAGGTAATGAAAAACTGTTTTTT. Amino acid sequence: CASSTGQGGNEKLFF.

J is TRBJ1-4 and V is TRBV5-4; weak D call: TRBD1 (5 bases). CDR3 size: 16 residues. With 4 bases removed from V and 0 bases from J, the gap between germline ends came to 13 bases. In germline, CDR1 is SGHNT, CDR2 YYREEE (reference sequence). For the CDR3, the DNA is TGTGCCAGCAGCCCCCGCAGGGTTACAACTAATGAAAAACTGTTTTTT. It specifies CASSPRRVTTNEKLFF.

The V call is TRBV15, the J call TRBJ2-6; D possibly uses TRBD1 or TRBD2 (5 bases each). CDR3 length: 16 residues. The V gene's germline CDR1 is LNHNV and CDR2 YYDKDF (reference sequence). Trimming took 1 base from V and 0 from J, leaving 7 bases between them. CDR3 amino acids: CATSRAGRSGANVLTF. The CDR3 DNA sequence: TGTGCCACCAGCAGAGCGGGGCGCTCTGGGGCCAACGTCCTGACTTTC.

The genes are TRBV11-3 and TRBJ2-7, with D perhaps matching TRBD1 or TRBD2 (5 bases each). The V end was cut by 1 base, the J end by 1 base, with 11 bases between. This CDR3 region has 15 residues. CDR1 and CDR2 from the germline V gene are SGHNT and YENEEA. The CDR3 nucleotides are TGTGCCAGCAGCTTAGGGGGACCTAATTCCTACGAGCAGTACTTC. Translation: CASSLGGPNSYEQYF. Full variable domain (rest looked up from reference TRBV11-3 and TRBJ2-7): EAGVVQSPRYKIIEKKQPVAFWCNPISGHNTLYWYLQNLGQGPELLIRYENEEAVDDSQLPKDRFSAERLKGVDSTLKIQPAELGDSAVYLCASSLGGPNSYEQYFGPGTRLTVT.

This rearrangement joins TRBV7-3 to TRBJ2-1; 11 nucleotides match TRBD2. Trimming at V came to 3 bases and at J to 4 bases, leaving 5 bases not matched to a gene. Germline V gene sequence: CDR1 SGHTA, CDR2 FQGTGA. CDR3 size: 16 residues. As DNA, the CDR3 is TGTGCCAGCAGCTTCGTAGCGGGAGGGACATACAATGAGCAGTTCTTC. As protein: CASSFVAGGTYNEQFF. Based on the CDR3 plus reference TRBV7-3 and TRBJ2-1, the full variable domain is GAGVSQTPSNKVTEKGKYVELRCDPISGHTALYWYRQSLGQGPEFLIYFQGTGAADDSGLPNDRFFAVRPEGSVSTLKIQRTERGDSAVYLCASSFVAGGTYNEQFFGPGTRLTVL.

In its sample, this clone was seen once. The chain combines TRBV13 with TRBJ1-6, with no clear D. CDR3 length: 12 amino acids. Trimming removed 5 bases from V and 8 bases from J, with 7 bases in between. The germline V gene encodes CDR1 PRHDT and CDR2 FYEKMQ (reference sequence). For the CDR3, the DNA is TGTGCCAGCAGCCGAGTGGATTCACCCCTCCACTTT. As protein: CASSRVDSPLHF.

This chain links TRBV18 with TRBJ2-1; 12 bases line up with TRBD1. The CDR3 consists of 15 residues. Germline lookup yields CDR1 KGHSH and CDR2 LQKENI. The ends lost 3 bases at V and 6 bases at J; junction bases unmatched: 3. The CDR3 sequence is CASSPGQGATNEQFF. The CDR3 nucleotides read TGTGCCAGCTCACCGGGACAGGGGGCGACCAATGAGCAGTTCTTC.

The sample holds a few counts of this clone. The CDR3 DNA is TGTGCCAGCAGCAACCTCTCTGGAAACACCATATATTTT. It translates to CASSNLSGNTIYF. The V call is TRBV6-5, the J call TRBJ1-3; the D is unclear. The CDR3 totals 13 residues. Trimming removed 6 bases from V and 0 bases from J, with 6 bases in between. Germline V gene sequence: CDR1 MNHEY, CDR2 SVGAGI.

V and J are TRBV7-2 and TRBJ1-1; weak D call: TRBD1 (6 bases). The germline V gene encodes CDR1 SGHTA and CDR2 FQGNSA. The CDR3 totals 15 residues. V was cut by 3 bases and J by 5 bases, with 16 bases left in between. The CDR3 here is CASSFTGSAGTEAFF. The CDR3 DNA reads as TGTGCCAGCAGCTTTACAGGGTCGGCGGGGACTGAAGCTTTCTTT.

The sample holds one count of this clone. V usage is TRBV7-6 and J usage is TRBJ2-7, with 8 bases identical to TRBD1. Germline CDR1 SGHVS, CDR2 FNYEAQ. V dropped 1 base and J dropped 3; count of bases not matched to a gene: 5. This CDR3 has 15 residues. CDR3: CASSLVAGQGYEQYF. In DNA, the CDR3 is TGTGCCAGCAGCTTAGTAGCAGGACAGGGCTACGAGCAGTACTTC.

The genes are TRBV5-4 and TRBJ1-2, with D maybe TRBD1 (6 bases). The CDR3 is 13 amino acids. V was trimmed by 1 base and J by 3 bases, leaving 7 bases between them. CDR1 and CDR2 (germline): SGHNT, YYREEE (reference sequence). Written as DNA, the CDR3 is TGTGCCAGCAGCTTGCAGGGGCACTATGGCTACACCTTC. Encoded protein: CASSLQGHYGYTF.

This clone was picked up one time. Its ends do not fully match the called genes, so a read error is possible. CDR3 region: CASSFEIGNEQFF. The CDR3 DNA reads as TGTGCTAGCAGCTTCGAAATAGGCAATGAGCAGTTCTTC. The chain carries TRBV7-7 and TRBJ2-1; D unresolved. Germline CDR1 reads SSHAT; CDR2 reads FNYEAQ (reference sequence). The length of the CDR3 is 13 residues.

The chain is built from TRBV5-8 and TRBJ2-7, with D perhaps TRBD1 (6 bases). The CDR3 runs 13 residues. Germline CDR1 SGHTS, CDR2 YDEGEE. V was cut by 4 bases and J by 6 bases, with 14 bases left in between. CDR3 amino acids: CASSARTVSEQYF. The CDR3 region has the DNA TGTGCCAGCAGCGCCCGGACAGTCAGCGAGCAGTACTTC.

This rearrangement joins TRBV9 to TRBJ2-2; D is unresolved. Germline V CDR1 and CDR2: SGDLS, YYNGEE. The CDR3 totals 15 residues. Between the trimmed V and J ends, which lost 0 bases and 1 base, there was a span of 7 bases. CDR3 loop: CASSVVAGNTGELFF. As DNA, the CDR3 is TGTGCCAGCAGCGTAGTGGCTGGGAACACCGGGGAGCTGTTTTTT.

This clone appeared once. CDR3 DNA sequence: TGTGCCTGGAGCCGGACCGGTCGTAATGAAAAACTGTTTTTT. Its translation: CAWSRTGRNEKLFF. This chain joins TRBV30 and TRBJ1-4; no definite D call. Germline V gene data show CDR1 as GTSNPN and CDR2 as SVGIG (reference sequence). V was pared by 3 bases and J by 4 bases, with 12 bases between. The CDR3 runs 14 residues.

The chain is built from TRBV7-9 and TRBJ2-1, with 7 bases that match TRBD1. CDR3 length: 18 residues. Per the germline V gene, CDR1 is SEHNR and CDR2 is FQNEAQ (reference sequence). V shed 5 bases and J 0 bases; nucleotides not matched to a gene: 13. Here the CDR3 DNA reads TGTGCCAGCAGCCGTCGGGACAGACTTAGAGACTCCTACAATGAGCAGTTCTTC. Amino acid sequence: CASSRRDRLRDSYNEQFF.

V and J are TRBV18 and TRBJ2-7; 8 bases match TRBD1. Trimming at V came to 4 bases and at J to 6 bases, leaving 11 bases not matched to a gene. Germline-derived CDR1 and CDR2 are KGHSH and LQKENI. The CDR3 spans 15 residues. For the CDR3, the DNA is TGTGCCAGCTCACTTACGGGGCAGGGGGCTCGCGAGCAGTACTTC. Residues: CASSLTGQGAREQYF.

The V and J genes are TRBV7-2 and TRBJ2-5; 7 bases match TRBD1. The DNA end is more similar to TRBJ2-7, so the J call may be wrong. The CDR3 spans 13 residues. Germline V gives CDR1 SGHTA, CDR2 FQGNSA. CDR3 coding DNA: TGTGCCAGCAGCTCCGTGACAGGGATCGAGCAGTACTTC. Translated: CASSSVTGIEQYF.

J is TRBJ1-1 and V is TRBV30; 8 positions match TRBD1. V lost 1 base and J lost 7; bases outside the gene matches: 5. Germline-derived CDR1 and CDR2 are GTSNPN and SVGIG (reference sequence). CDR3 size: 13 residues. Here the CDR3 reads CAWSGSGGGEAFF. The CDR3 region has the DNA TGTGCCTGGAGTGGGTCAGGGGGCGGTGAAGCTTTCTTT. The whole variable domain, filled in from reference TRBV30 and TRBJ1-1, reads SQTIHQWPATLVQPVGSPLSLECTVEGTSNPNLYWYRQAAGRGLQLLFYSVGIGQISSEVPQNLSASRPQDRQFILSSKKLLLSDSGFYLCAWSGSGGGEAFFGQGTRLTVV.

This clone was detected only once. The chain recombines TRBV9 with TRBJ1-6, with D uncertain. The ends were cut back, 4 bases at V and 9 bases at J, with 14 bases in the middle. In germline, CDR1 is SGDLS, CDR2 YYNGEE. This CDR3 comprises 14 residues. CDR3 nucleotides: TGTGCCAGCAGCCCAGTGAGGGTAGGTTCACCCCTCCACTTT. This gives the protein CASSPVRVGSPLHF.

The CDR3 loop is CASSQDGVEGALGTEAFF. The CDR3 coding sequence is TGTGCCAGCAGCCAAGACGGCGTAGAGGGAGCCTTGGGCACTGAAGCTTTCTTT. V gene TRBV4-2 combines with J gene TRBJ1-1; D remains unclear. Germline CDR1 reads LGHNA; CDR2 reads YNFKEQ. The CDR3 covers 18 residues. Trimming cost V 0 bases and J 4 bases, with 21 bases left between them.

This rearrangement joins TRBV19 to TRBJ2-7; 12 positions match TRBD2. CDR1 LNHDA and CDR2 SQIVND come from the germline V gene (reference sequence). The CDR3 totals 16 residues. Trimming removed 8 bases from V and 0 bases from J; junction bases left unmatched: 8. This chain's CDR3 is CASATSGSSSSYEQYF. The CDR3 nucleotides read TGTGCCAGTGCGACTAGCGGGAGTAGTAGCTCCTACGAGCAGTACTTC.

The gene calls are TRBV18 and TRBJ2-3; the D gene is possibly TRBD1 (5 bases). Germline V gene data show CDR1 as KGHSH and CDR2 as LQKENI. This CDR3 comprises 15 residues. V was clipped by 0 bases and J by 4 bases, with 11 bases between them. CDR3 in DNA: TGTGCCAGCTCACCACCGGTTAGGGGCGCAGATACGCAGTATTTT. It translates to CASSPPVRGADTQYF.

The chain recombines TRBV18 with TRBJ1-1, with D tentatively TRBD1 (6 bases). The germline CDR1 and CDR2 sequences are KGHSH and LQKENI. The V gene lost 1 base and the J gene lost 3 bases, with 18 bases spanning the gap. The CDR3 length is 17 residues. DNA for the CDR3: TGTGCCAGCTCACCACGATTACCGGAACCAGGGGACACTGAAGCTTTCTTT. It specifies CASSPRLPEPGDTEAFF.

The chain recombines TRBV7-3 with TRBJ2-2; the D is unclear. The CDR3 extends over 13 amino acids. Looked up from germline, CDR1 is SGHTA and CDR2 is FQGTGA. The V end lost 5 bases, the J end lost 1 base, and 5 bases lay between the germline ends. The CDR3 region is CASSTQNTGELFF. CDR3 nucleotides: TGTGCCAGCAGCACACAGAACACCGGGGAGCTGTTTTTT. The full variable domain, with the rest looked up from reference TRBV7-3 and TRBJ2-2, is GAGVSQTPSNKVTEKGKYVELRCDPISGHTALYWYRQSLGQGPEFLIYFQGTGAADDSGLPNDRFFAVRPEGSVSTLKIQRTERGDSAVYLCASSTQNTGELFFGEGSRLTVL.

This clone was counted a single time. The V gene is TRBV30, the J gene TRBJ1-2, with D unclear. CDR3 size: 14 residues. Germline V CDR1 and CDR2: GTSNPN, SVGIG (reference sequence). V was cut by 2 bases and J by 4 bases, with 14 bases left in between. The CDR3 loop reads CAWSKRRISYGYTF. CDR3 bases: TGTGCCTGGAGTAAGAGGCGGATTAGCTATGGCTACACCTTC.

This rearrangement joins TRBV6-4 to TRBJ2-1; D assignment may be TRBD1 or TRBD2 (5 bases each). The CDR3 consists of 17 residues. Trimming left V 2 bases short and J 2 bases short, with 16 bases between. The germline CDR1 and CDR2 sequences are MRHNA and SNTAGT. The CDR3: CASSDGGGLFPYNEQFF. In DNA, the CDR3 is TGTGCCAGCAGTGACGGTGGGGGTTTATTCCCCTACAATGAGCAGTTCTTC.